This TCR beta chain was obtained from a study of blood T cell dynamics during melanoma immunotherapy. Study overall: Patients with metastatic melanoma got pembrolizumab or nivolumab-ipilimumab as first-line care. The study, taken as a whole, reports: At W3, later disease-control patients showed bifurcated PBMC repertoire changes, unlike progressors.

Time point: week 3, after first cycle of checkpoint inhibitor. Per the germline V gene, CDR1 is GTSNPN and CDR2 is SVGIG (reference sequence). The germline V and J ends were trimmed by 0 bases and 1 base, with 9 bases remaining between them. The CDR3 has 14 residues. Concerning this clone: The target antigen is unknown.

Data came from immunoSEQ multiplex PCR; TCRdb stores just in-frame clones and leaves some out. The table lists a few thousand clones, 88% of them singletons. The chain combines TRBV30 with TRBJ1-1, with D unresolved. This receptor was taken from a human donor with melanoma. Sequenced here: blood, sampled from a patient treated with checkpoint blockade. CDR3 DNA sequence: TGTGCCTGGAGTGTTTCTGCAGGGAACACTGAAGCTTTCTTT. Its translation is CAWSVSAGNTEAFF.